The rows below give T cell receptor beta chains drawn from one sample of a study of coeliac disease. Profiling relied on immunoSEQ multiplex PCR, and the TCRdb table lists in-frame clones only, not all of them. Seen here are 5,700 or so clones, approximately 50% observed once, and the top ten hold 5.5% to 7.5%. The sequenced sample was intraepithelial lymphocytes from the gut. Every receptor here comes from a woman in her twenties or thirties with active celiac disease. Both conserved end residues are part of each CDR3. A D gene is named only where the DNA matches it firmly. Some rows mark clone size as missing; the rest say once, few, many or name a class of expanded clone.

TRBV5-5,TRBD1,-,TRBJ1-1,CASSQSAGGGEAFF,TGCGCCAGCAGCCAATCGGCAGGGGGTGGTGAAGCTTTCTTT
TRBV11-2,-,-,TRBJ1-5,CASSFGGNQPQHF,TGTGCCAGCAGCTTCGGGGGCAATCAGCCCCAGCATTTT
TRBV19,TRBD1,-,TRBJ2-1,CASSIAGGNINEQFF,TGTGCCAGTAGTATAGCAGGGGGAAACATCAATGAGCAGTTCTTC
TRBV28,-,medium-sized,TRBJ1-6,CASSFLQGHSPLHF,TGTGCCAGCAGTTTTCTCCAGGGGCATTCACCCCTCCACTTT
TRBV5-1,-,-,TRBJ2-3,CASSLGQSDTQYF,TGCGCCAGCAGCTTGGGACAGTCAGATACGCAGTATTTT
TRBV28,TRBD2,few,TRBJ2-1,CASSYTSGGAGLVEQFF,TGTGCCAGCAGTTATACTAGCGGGGGAGCGGGCTTGGTTGAGCAGTTCTTC
TRBV11-2,-,few,TRBJ2-1,CASSFAGYNEQFF,TGTGCCAGCAGCTTCGCGGGTTACAATGAGCAGTTCTTC
TRBV7-9,-,-,TRBJ2-6,CASSQVQTSGANVLTF,TGTGCCAGCAGCCAAGTACAGACCTCTGGGGCCAACGTCCTGACTTTC
TRBV5-5,TRBD1,-,TRBJ2-7,CASSQGVLPYEQYF,TGTGCCAGCAGCCAGGGGGTGTTGCCCTACGAGCAGTACTTC
TRBV10-3,TRBD1,few,TRBJ2-7,CAISFDRATYEQYF,TGTGCCATCAGTTTTGACAGGGCCACCTACGAGCAGTACTTC
TRBV4-3,-,few,TRBJ1-2,CASSPEIRTNYGYTF,TGCGCCAGCAGCCCGGAGATAAGGACTAACTATGGCTACACCTTC
TRBV6-1,-,-,TRBJ2-1,CASTMDSDYNEQFF,TGTGCCAGCACAATGGACTCGGATTACAATGAGCAGTTCTTC
TRBV2,-,medium-sized,TRBJ2-7,CAIPAAGVDEQYF,TGTGCCATCCCAGCTGCAGGGGTGGACGAGCAGTACTTC
TRBV7-9,-,-,TRBJ1-2,CASSPTTGQYGYTF,TGTGCCAGCAGCCCCACCACAGGGCAGTACGGCTACACCTTC
TRBV5-1,-,-,TRBJ1-3,CASKDMSSSGNTIYF,TGCGCCAGCAAAGACATGTCGAGCTCTGGAAACACCATATATTTT
TRBV27,-,few,TRBJ1-5,CASSFSGVRPQHF,TGTGCCAGCAGTTTTTCAGGGGTTCGGCCCCAGCATTTT
TRBV7-9,TRBD1,-,TRBJ1-2,CASSLGTGGVSDTF,TGTGCCAGCAGCCTCGGGACAGGGGGCGTTTCCGACACCTTC
TRBV19,TRBD1,-,TRBJ2-7,CASSAPGTGVVKQYF,TGTGCCAGTAGTGCTCCCGGGACAGGGGTGGTGAAGCAGTACTTC
TRBV4-2,-,-,TRBJ2-2,CASSQDQQGTTGELFF,TGTGCCAGCAGCCAAGATCAGCAGGGGACCACCGGGGAGCTGTTTTTT
TRBV28,-,-,TRBJ1-2,CASSLAGTSQNYGYTF,TGTGCCAGCAGTTTAGCCGGGACAAGTCAAAACTATGGCTACACCTTC
TRBV4-1,-,-,TRBJ1-6,CASSQAQANSPLHF,TGCGCCAGCAGCCAAGCTCAGGCGAATTCACCCCTCCACTTT
TRBV4-1,-,-,TRBJ1-2,CASSLLHRVDYGYTF,TGCGCCAGCAGCCTATTGCACAGGGTCGACTATGGCTACACCTTC
TRBV5-5,TRBD1,-,TRBJ2-7,CASSLRDSFSYEQYF,TGTGCCAGCAGTCTTCGGGACAGTTTTTCCTACGAGCAGTACTTC
TRBV28,TRBD2,-,TRBJ2-1,CASSAGTSGNEQFF,TGTGCCAGCAGTGCCGGGACTAGCGGCAATGAGCAGTTCTTC
TRBV4-1,TRBD1,-,TRBJ2-2,CASSRRVQGDPNTGELFF,TGCGCCAGCAGCCGGAGGGTACAGGGGGACCCGAACACCGGGGAGCTGTTTTTT
TRBV19,-,-,TRBJ2-6,CASITTFSGANVLTF,TGTGCCAGTATAACTACTTTCTCTGGGGCCAACGTCCTGACTTTC
TRBV9,TRBD1,-,TRBJ1-2,CASTSAGQGYGYTF,TGTGCCAGCACGTCAGCGGGACAGGGGTATGGCTACACCTTC
TRBV27,-,few,TRBJ2-3,CASSLNLADTQYF,TGTGCCAGCAGTCTCAACTTGGCAGATACGCAGTATTTT
TRBV6-5,-,-,TRBJ1-2,CASGSRVNYGYTF,TGTGCCAGCGGATCCAGGGTTAACTATGGCTACACCTTC
TRBV7-2,-,-,TRBJ1-2,CASSPGRTPAFTF,TGTGCCAGCAGCCCAGGTCGGACTCCCGCCTTCACCTTC
TRBV5-1,TRBD2,once,TRBJ2-3,CASSASGGSTDTQYF,TGCGCCAGCAGCGCAAGCGGGGGAAGCACAGATACGCAGTATTTT
TRBV14,TRBD1,-,TRBJ2-7,CASRQTGQEFEQYF,TGTGCCAGCAGACAGACGGGACAGGAATTCGAGCAGTACTTC
TRBV5-1,-,-,TRBJ2-3,CASSRRTLGTDTRYF,TGCGCCAGCAGCCGTAGAACGTTGGGCACAGATACGCGGTATTTT
TRBV6-1,-,-,TRBJ1-1,CASRETGSGAEAFF,TGTGCCAGCAGGGAAACAGGGTCTGGCGCTGAAGCTTTCTTT
TRBV28,-,once,TRBJ1-1,CASSIDWEGTEAFF,TGTGCCAGCAGTATCGACTGGGAGGGGACTGAAGCTTTCTTT
TRBV6-6,-,-,TRBJ1-2,CASRSGREGGYTF,TGTGCCAGCAGGTCGGGGAGGGAGGGAGGCTACACCTTC
TRBV27,TRBD1,-,TRBJ1-5,CASRPTGGAGSQPQHF,TGTGCCAGCAGACCTACAGGGGGCGCGGGAAGTCAGCCCCAGCATTTT
TRBV6-6,TRBD1,few,TRBJ2-1,CASRTRDRAGDEQFF,TGTGCCAGCAGAACCCGGGACAGGGCCGGGGATGAGCAGTTCTTC
TRBV4-1,-,few,TRBJ2-7,CASSQAPGTRLHEQYF,TGCGCCAGCAGCCAAGCCCCGGGTACTAGGTTACACGAGCAGTACTTC
TRBV7-6,TRBD1,-,TRBJ1-2,CASSLEQGAGYGYTF,TGTGCCAGCAGCTTAGAACAGGGGGCCGGATATGGCTACACCTTC
TRBV28,-,-,TRBJ1-1,CATYSGTGKGYTEAFF,TGTGCCACCTACTCGGGAACAGGGAAGGGGTACACTGAAGCTTTCTTT
TRBV6-5,-,-,TRBJ1-3,CASTSDRFSGNTIYF,TGTGCCAGCACCTCCGACAGGTTCTCTGGAAACACCATATATTTT
TRBV9,-,-,TRBJ1-1,CASRTDSNTEAFF,TGTGCCAGCAGGACGGACAGCAACACTGAAGCTTTCTTT
TRBV27,TRBD1,-,TRBJ2-7,CASRDRGPYEQYF,TGTGCCAGCAGGGACAGGGGGCCCTACGAGCAGTACTTC
TRBV7-9,-,once,TRBJ1-2,CASSFYQGSVDGYTF,TGTGCCAGCAGCTTTTATCAGGGATCGGTCGATGGCTACACCTTC
TRBV2,TRBD1,few,TRBJ2-3,CASSPQGQGVTDTQYF,TGTGCCAGCAGCCCCCAGGGACAGGGGGTGACAGATACGCAGTATTTT
TRBV4-3,-,-,TRBJ1-6,CASSQFPSGIPLHF,TGCGCCAGCAGCCAATTTCCCTCAGGGATACCCCTCCACTTT
TRBV29-1,TRBD1,-,TRBJ2-5,CSVAPGTGSGTQYF,TGCAGCGTCGCCCCCGGGACAGGGTCAGGGACCCAGTACTTC
TRBV7-2,-,once,TRBJ2-5,CASSGGAYETQYF,TGTGCCAGCAGCGGGGGGGCCTATGAGACCCAGTACTTC
TRBV6-1,-,once,TRBJ1-1,CASSRGWDTEAFF,TGTGCCTCGTCGCGGGGTTGGGACACTGAAGCTTTCTTT
TRBV4-3,-,-,TRBJ2-3,CASSQVWRSTDTQYF,TGCGCCAGCAGCCAAGTTTGGCGGAGCACAGATACGCAGTATTTT